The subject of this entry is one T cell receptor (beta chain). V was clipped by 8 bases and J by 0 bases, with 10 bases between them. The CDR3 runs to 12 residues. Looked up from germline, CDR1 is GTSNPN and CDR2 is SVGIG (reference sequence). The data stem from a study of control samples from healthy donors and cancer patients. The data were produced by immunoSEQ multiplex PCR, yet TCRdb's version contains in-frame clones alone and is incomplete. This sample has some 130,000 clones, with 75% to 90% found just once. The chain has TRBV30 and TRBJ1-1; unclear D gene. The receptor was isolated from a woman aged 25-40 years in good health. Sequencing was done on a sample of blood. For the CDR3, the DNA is TGTGCCCTGCGGACGGTGAACACTGAAGCTTTCTTT. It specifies CALRTVNTEAFF.